This TCR beta chain is drawn from a study of blood T cell repertoires in COVID-19. Overall study context: The origin of the acute and convalescent COVID-19 samples was the United States, Italy and Spain. Sample material is recorded as cDNA or gDNA derived from T cells, B-cell-depleted T cells, or PBMCs.

CDR3 size: 15 residues. Trimming stripped 5 bases from V and 7 bases from J, with 18 bases between. The germline V gene encodes CDR1 LGHNT and CDR2 FRNRAP. Methods used by the authors: Amplification of reference gene primers provided the estimated nucleated cell counts. Some clones are missing from TCRdb's copy, which holds only in-frame ones; the method was immunoSEQ multiplex PCR. V and J calls and clone size are those listed in that table; D and trimming were worked out from the DNA. The sample has 300,000 or so clones; over 80% are singletons. The clonotype comes from a woman between 35 and 50 years old with acute or convalescent COVID-19. The sample comprised peripheral blood. The V and J genes are TRBV12-5 and TRBJ1-5, with D uncertain. This chain's CDR3 is CASGLNPRDGQPQHF. CDR3 sequence (DNA): TGTGCTAGTGGTCTCAACCCTCGCGACGGGCAGCCCCAGCATTTT.